These 25 T cell receptor beta chains were all obtained from the same sample, sequenced in a study of T cells expressing NK-cell markers. TCRdb re-called the 5' RACE reads and shows each CDR3 protein once, DNA omitted. This sample contains roughly 380,000 distinct CDR3 sequences. The sequenced material came from blood T cells: a sorted CD56 or NKG2C T cell subset, CD4+ or CD8+ T cells, or bulk PBMC T cells (not recorded which). The receptors stem from a man aged 18-70 years in good health.

The chain combines TRBV15 with TRBJ2-3; absent DNA, TCRdb's TRBD1 call cannot be checked. This CDR3 comprises 21 residues. From germline, CDR1 is LNHNV and CDR2 YYDKDF (reference sequence). The CDR3 reads CATSRGRPGQGALVSTDTQYF. Looking up the rest from reference TRBV15 and TRBJ2-3 gives the full variable domain: DAMVIQNPRYQVTQFGKPVTLSCSQTLNHNVMYWYQQKSSQAPKLLFHYYDKDFNNEADTPDNFQSRRPNTSFCFLDIRSPGLGDTAMYLCATSRGRPGQGALVSTDTQYFGPGTRLTVL.

This chain uses TRBV18 with TRBJ2-7; the D gene TCRdb calls, TRBD1, cannot be checked with no DNA. The CDR3 totals 15 residues. CDR1 and CDR2 from the germline V gene are KGHSH and LQKENI. The CDR3: CASSPWDRAGSEQYF.

This rearrangement joins TRBV6-5 to TRBJ2-1; there is no DNA to check the TCRdb D call of TRBD1. CDR3 length: 18 residues. Germline CDR1 is MNHEY and CDR2 is SVGAGI. The CDR3: CASSYLFRQGATYNEQFF.

The chain combines TRBV9 with TRBJ2-7. Germline V lookup: CDR1 SGDLS, CDR2 YYNGEE. CDR3 length: 12 residues. The CDR3 protein is CASSVASFEQYF. Variable domain in full (rest from reference TRBV9 and TRBJ2-7): DSGVTQTPKHLITATGQRVTLRCSPRSGDLSVYWYQQSLDQGLQFLIQYYNGEERAKGNILERFSAQQFPDLHSELNLSSLELGDSALYFCASSVASFEQYFGPGTRLTVT.

The J gene is TRBJ1-3, the V gene TRBV20-1; TCRdb's assignment of TRBD1 cannot be checked, as there is no DNA. The CDR3 is 16 amino acids. Germline assignment: CDR1 DFQATT and CDR2 SNEGSKA (reference sequence). The CDR3 loop is CSARDSSTGVANTIYF.

This chain joins TRBV11-2 and TRBJ2-5; TCRdb's D call, TRBD2, is unchecked because there is no DNA. The CDR3 is 14 residues long. Germline V gene data show CDR1 as SGHAT and CDR2 as FQNNGV. CDR3 residues: CASSFLGPEETQYF.

The chain combines TRBV4-2 with TRBJ2-2. This CDR3 is 15 amino acids long. Germline V gene sequence: CDR1 LGHNA, CDR2 YNFKEQ. This chain's CDR3 is CASSQVGSLTGELFF.

The chain links TRBV11-2 to TRBJ2-1; TCRdb indicates TRBD1, and absent DNA this call remains unverified. The CDR3 extends over 16 amino acids. Germline CDR1 SGHAT, CDR2 FQNNGV. CDR3 sequence reads: CASSNRRDGSYNEQFF.

CDR3 loop: CASSPGVNEKLFF. The rearrangement joins TRBV18 to TRBJ1-4; without DNA, the TCRdb call of TRBD1 cannot be checked. Germline V gene sequence: CDR1 KGHSH, CDR2 LQKENI. CDR3 length equals 13 residues.

The chain uses TRBV27 and TRBJ1-6; TCRdb picks TRBD1, but there is no DNA to check that call. The germline V gene encodes CDR1 MNHEY and CDR2 SMNVEV (reference sequence). CDR3 length equals 14 residues. This CDR3 reads CASSLFQGGSPLHF.

The rearrangement uses TRBV24-1 and TRBJ2-5. From germline, CDR1 is KGHDR and CDR2 SFDVKD. The CDR3 loop spans 14 amino acids. CDR3 protein: CATSAQPNQETQYF.

J is TRBJ2-1 and V is TRBV6-1; TCRdb's D call of TRBD1 is untestable without DNA. Per the germline V gene, CDR1 is MNHNS and CDR2 is SASEGT. This CDR3 comprises 13 residues. The CDR3 sequence: CASTRDRDDEQFF.

The rearrangement links TRBV20-1 to TRBJ2-7. This CDR3 region has 13 residues. Germline lookup yields CDR1 DFQATT and CDR2 SNEGSKA (reference sequence). The CDR3 sequence: CSAREAVDYEQYF.

The chain employs TRBV5-1 and TRBJ2-3; TCRdb returns TRBD2, unconfirmable since there is no DNA. Looked up from germline, CDR1 is SGHRS and CDR2 is YFSETQ. The CDR3 has 16 residues. CDR3 amino acids: CASSLGLTSGSDTQYF. Looking up the rest from reference TRBV5-1 and TRBJ2-3 gives the full variable domain: KAGVTQTPRYLIKTRGQQVTLSCSPISGHRSVSWYQQTPGQGLQFLFEYFSETQRNKGNFPGRFSGRQFSNSRSEMNVSTLELGDSALYLCASSLGLTSGSDTQYFGPGTRLTVL.

The chain carries TRBV24-1 and TRBJ2-3; TCRdb returns TRBD1, unconfirmable since there is no DNA. The germline CDR1 and CDR2 sequences are KGHDR and SFDVKD. This CDR3 is built from 14 residues. CDR3 protein: CATSRDDATDTQYF.

The V call is TRBV18, the J call TRBJ1-2. Germline V lookup: CDR1 KGHSH, CDR2 LQKENI. There are 13 residues in the CDR3. CDR3 sequence reads: CASSPRGLDGYTF.

The CDR3 protein is CASKREEAKNIQYF. V is TRBV19 and J is TRBJ2-4; TCRdb reports TRBD2, a call that lacks DNA to check it against. Germline V lookup: CDR1 LNHDA, CDR2 SQIVND (reference sequence). The CDR3 contains 14 residues.

The chain uses TRBV12-3 or TRBV12-4 and TRBJ1-2; the D call of TRBD1 rests on TCRdb alone, since no DNA is present to check it. The CDR3 is 15 residues long. CDR3 protein: CASSLEWRTAGGYTF.

The rearrangement links TRBV28 to TRBJ1-2; TCRdb indicates TRBD1, and absent DNA this call remains unverified. Germline V lookup: CDR1 MDHEN, CDR2 SYDVKM. The CDR3 covers 15 residues. The CDR3 is CASSPLRFRGYGYTF.

V usage is TRBV28 and J usage is TRBJ2-5; with no DNA, the TCRdb D assignment of TRBD2 cannot be verified. The CDR3 runs 16 residues. Germline V lookup: CDR1 MDHEN, CDR2 SYDVKM. The CDR3 sequence is CASSLRSSGPQGTQYF. The full variable domain, in which reference TRBV28 and TRBJ2-5 provide the parts outside the CDR3, is DVKVTQSSRYLVKRTGEKVFLECVQDMDHENMFWYRQDPGLGLRLIYFSYDVKMKEKGDIPEGYSVSREKKERFSLILESASTNQTSMYLCASSLRSSGPQGTQYFGPGTRLLVL.

This chain connects TRBV5-1 to TRBJ2-5; as DNA is missing, the TRBD1 call by TCRdb cannot be tested. This CDR3 region has 13 residues. Germline V gene sequence: CDR1 SGHRS, CDR2 YFSETQ. The CDR3: CASSGQSRETQYF. Full variable domain (rest looked up from reference TRBV5-1 and TRBJ2-5): KAGVTQTPRYLIKTRGQQVTLSCSPISGHRSVSWYQQTPGQGLQFLFEYFSETQRNKGNFPGRFSGRQFSNSRSEMNVSTLELGDSALYLCASSGQSRETQYFGPGTRLLVL.

CDR3 region: CASSLATGGRYF. The chain links TRBV7-9 to TRBJ2-4; lacking DNA, the TRBD1 call made by TCRdb goes unchecked. The CDR3 sequence is 12 residues long. The germline V gene has CDR1 SEHNR and CDR2 FQNEAQ (reference sequence).

The chain is built from TRBV11-2 and TRBJ2-2; TCRdb calls TRBD1, which cannot be checked without DNA. The V gene's germline CDR1 is SGHAT and CDR2 FQNNGV. The CDR3 is made up of 15 amino acids. The CDR3 loop reads CAGTRTGGGTGELFF.

The chain couples TRBV6-6 to TRBJ2-1. This CDR3 comprises 12 residues. The germline V gene has CDR1 MNHNY and CDR2 SVGAGI (reference sequence). CDR3 residues: CASSPQFSEQFF.

The chain carries TRBV7-8 and TRBJ1-4; TCRdb outputs TRBD1, but without DNA this stays unchecked. This CDR3 region has 15 residues. Germline assignment: CDR1 SGHVS and CDR2 FQNEAQ. CDR3 region: CASSQDLRGHEKLFF.